The 16 T cell receptor beta chains reported below all come from one sample, sequenced in a study of blood T cell repertoires in COVID-19. Assay used: immunoSEQ multiplex PCR; TCRdb lists only in-frame clones, some missing. This repertoire shows about 200,000 clones, about 88% found once; its top ten account for roughly a sixth. Material: peripheral blood. The receptors stem from a man in his forties or fifties with COVID-19, enrolled during active disease.

The chain couples TRBV7-9 to TRBJ2-1; weak D call: TRBD2 (6 bases). V gave up 1 base and J gave up 3 bases, with 10 bases separating them. Germline V gene lookup returns CDR1 SEHNR and CDR2 FQNEAQ (reference sequence). The CDR3 covers 15 residues. The CDR3 loop is CASSLGQGGYNEQFF. CDR3 DNA sequence: TGTGCCAGCAGCTTAGGTCAGGGAGGCTACAATGAGCAGTTCTTC. The full variable domain, with the rest looked up from reference TRBV7-9 and TRBJ2-1, is DTGVSQNPRHKITKRGQNVTFRCDPISEHNRLYWYRQTLGQGPEFLTYFQNEAQLEKSRLLSDRFSAERPKGSFSTLEIQRTEQGDSAMYLCASSLGQGGYNEQFFGPGTRLTVL.

This clone came up a few times. This sequence joins TRBV5-5 and TRBJ2-5; D ambiguous. V lost 0 bases to trimming and J lost 5 bases, with 17 bases between them. The CDR3 covers 16 residues. Per germline, CDR1 SGHKS and CDR2 YYEKEE (reference sequence). The CDR3 DNA follows: TGTGCCAGCAGCTTGGGTCGGCAGTATGACTGGGAGACCCAGTACTTC. Its protein product is CASSLGRQYDWETQYF. The full variable domain, its missing parts supplied by reference TRBV5-5 and TRBJ2-5, is DAGVTQSPTHLIKTRGQQVTLRCSPISGHKSVSWYQQVLGQGPQFIFQYYEKEERGRGNFPDRFSARQFPNYSSELNVNALLLGDSALYLCASSLGRQYDWETQYFGPGTRLLVL.

The chain employs TRBV21-1 and TRBJ2-3; the table assigns TRBD2, which was not confirmed against the DNA. TRBV21-1 is deemed a pseudogene. This CDR3 comprises 16 residues. The CDR3 DNA sequence: TGTGCCAGCAGCACCTATAGCGGGAGGTGGAGAGATACGCAGTATTTT. Residues: CASSTYSGRWRDTQYF.

The chain combines TRBV19 with TRBJ1-1, with a possible D match to TRBD1 (5 bases). The length of the CDR3 is 14 residues. Trimming left V 6 bases short and J 2 bases short, with 13 bases between. Germline V CDR1 and CDR2: LNHDA, SQIVND (reference sequence). CDR3 sequence reads: CASRAQGYNTEAFF. As DNA, the CDR3 is TGTGCCAGTAGGGCGCAGGGATATAACACTGAAGCTTTCTTT.

This chain's CDR3 is CASSSPGHVNTEAFF. The CDR3 nucleotides are TGTGCCAGCAGCAGCCCGGGACATGTGAACACTGAAGCTTTCTTT. The chain uses TRBV5-6 and TRBJ1-1; D may be TRBD1 (6 bases). The length of the CDR3 is 15 residues. Germline-derived CDR1 and CDR2 are SGHDT and YYEEEE. V was shortened by 4 bases and J by 0 bases, with 13 bases between the two germline ends.

The J gene is TRBJ1-2, the V gene TRBV4-2; 7 bases match TRBD1. Germline CDR1 LGHNA, CDR2 YNFKEQ. V shed 3 bases and J 6 bases; nucleotides not matched to a gene: 10. This CDR3 has 15 residues. CDR3 in amino acids: CASSQELRDRHGYTF. DNA of the CDR3: TGTGCCAGCAGCCAGGAGCTCCGGGACAGACATGGCTACACCTTC.

The chain is built from TRBV6-5 and TRBJ1-3; 9 bases line up with TRBD1. Per germline, CDR1 MNHEY and CDR2 SVGAGI. The CDR3 has 15 residues. The V gene end was trimmed by 5 bases and the J gene end by 3 bases; junction bases not matched to a gene: 5. Written as DNA, the CDR3 is TGTGCCAGCAGTCGGGACAGGGCTGATGGAAACACCATATATTTT. Protein sequence: CASSRDRADGNTIYF.

The V gene is TRBV7-9, the J gene TRBJ2-3, with 9 bases lining up with TRBD2. The CDR3 has 16 residues. The germline CDR1 and CDR2 sequences are SEHNR and FQNEAQ (reference sequence). J was trimmed by 0 bases and V by 1 base; bases with no gene match: 2. The CDR3 DNA follows: TGTGCCAGCAGCTTAGAGCTAGCGGGAAGCACAGATACGCAGTATTTT. Amino acids: CASSLELAGSTDTQYF.

This sequence joins TRBV5-4 and TRBJ1-5; D is unclear. Between the trimmed V and J ends, which lost 3 bases and 5 bases, there was a span of 9 bases. Germline CDR1 and CDR2: SGHNT and YYREEE (reference sequence). The CDR3 runs 13 residues. The CDR3, as DNA: TGTGCCAGCAGCTCTGATCCGGATCAGCCCCAGCATTTT. This gives the protein CASSSDPDQPQHF.

The V call is TRBV6-1, the J call TRBJ2-6; 7 bases align to TRBD1. Unmatched junction bases numbered 7, after V lost 2 bases and J lost 0 bases. The germline V gene has CDR1 MNHNS and CDR2 SASEGT. This CDR3 has 18 amino acids. CDR3: CASSETGQSFSGANVLTF. The CDR3 DNA reads as TGTGCCAGCAGTGAAACGGGACAGTCCTTCTCTGGGGCCAACGTCCTGACTTTC.

The chain is built from TRBV2 and TRBJ1-6; TRBD1 matches at 7 bases. The germline V gene encodes CDR1 SNHLY and CDR2 FYNNEI. This CDR3 spans 15 amino acids. Germline trimming cut 0 bases from V and 5 bases from J; bases unmatched to any gene: 1. The CDR3 sequence: CASSEAGQHNSPLHF. The CDR3 DNA is TGTGCCAGCAGTGAAGCGGGACAGCATAATTCACCCCTCCACTTT.

This chain uses TRBV27 with TRBJ2-7, with TRBD1 identical over 8 bases. The CDR3 has 14 amino acids. The trim removed 7 bases at V and 7 bases at J, leaving 12 bases unmatched. Germline-derived CDR1 and CDR2 are MNHEY and SMNVEV (reference sequence). The CDR3 reads CASKRVTGVGEQYF. The CDR3 DNA reads TGTGCCAGCAAAAGGGTGACAGGGGTCGGGGAGCAGTACTTC.

V is TRBV2 and J is TRBJ2-2; D remains unclear. CDR1 and CDR2 from the germline V gene are SNHLY and FYNNEI. The CDR3 length is 12 residues. Trimming pared 5 bases from V and 3 bases from J, leaving 4 bases between. The CDR3 bases are TGTGCCAGCAGTACATACACCGGGGAGCTGTTTTTT. Translating gives CASSTYTGELFF.

The table lists this clone with a count of one. The chain employs TRBV20-1 and TRBJ1-5; a possible D gene is TRBD1 (5 bases). V shed 3 bases and J shed 2 bases, with 20 bases lying between them. CDR3 length: 17 amino acids. Germline assignment: CDR1 DFQATT and CDR2 SNEGSKA (reference sequence). As DNA, the CDR3 is TGCAGTGCTAGTGGGCAGGGAAGTGTGGTTGGCAATCAGCCCCAGCATTTT. This codes for CSASGQGSVVGNQPQHF.

J is TRBJ2-3 and V is TRBV9; D remains ambiguous. CDR1 is SGDLS and CDR2 is YYNGEE in the germline V gene. The V end was cut by 0 bases, the J end by 2 bases, with 7 bases between. The CDR3 is made up of 14 amino acids. The CDR3 nucleotides are TGTGCCAGCAGCGTAGCAACTCACACAGATACGCAGTATTTT. Residues: CASSVATHTDTQYF. The whole variable domain, remainder taken from reference TRBV9 and TRBJ2-3, is DSGVTQTPKHLITATGQRVTLRCSPRSGDLSVYWYQQSLDQGLQFLIQYYNGEERAKGNILERFSAQQFPDLHSELNLSSLELGDSALYFCASSVATHTDTQYFGPGTRLTVL.

The chain links TRBV7-2 to TRBJ2-3; no reliable D call. Trimming left V 7 bases short and J 4 bases short, with 6 bases between. This CDR3 has 11 residues. Germline V gene data show CDR1 as SGHTA and CDR2 as FQGNSA. CDR3 loop: CASTPADTQYF. CDR3 in DNA: TGTGCCAGCACCCCCGCAGATACGCAGTATTTT.